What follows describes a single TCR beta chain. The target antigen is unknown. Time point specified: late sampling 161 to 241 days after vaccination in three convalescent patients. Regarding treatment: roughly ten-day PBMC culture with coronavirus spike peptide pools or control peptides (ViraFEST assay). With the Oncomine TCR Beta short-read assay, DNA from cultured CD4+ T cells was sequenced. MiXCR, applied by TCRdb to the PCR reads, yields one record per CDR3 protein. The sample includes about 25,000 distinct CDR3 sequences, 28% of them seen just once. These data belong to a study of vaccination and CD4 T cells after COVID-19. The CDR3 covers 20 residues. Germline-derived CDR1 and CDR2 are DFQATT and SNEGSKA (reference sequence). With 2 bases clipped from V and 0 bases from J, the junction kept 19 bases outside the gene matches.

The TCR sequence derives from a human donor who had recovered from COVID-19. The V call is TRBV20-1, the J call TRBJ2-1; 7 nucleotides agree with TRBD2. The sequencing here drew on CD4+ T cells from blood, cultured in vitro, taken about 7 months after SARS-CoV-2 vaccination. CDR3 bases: TGCAGTGCTAGAACTGGGTGGGCTAGCGGAGGAATTAGCTCCTACAATGAGCAGTTCTTC. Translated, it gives CSARTGWASGGISSYNEQFF.